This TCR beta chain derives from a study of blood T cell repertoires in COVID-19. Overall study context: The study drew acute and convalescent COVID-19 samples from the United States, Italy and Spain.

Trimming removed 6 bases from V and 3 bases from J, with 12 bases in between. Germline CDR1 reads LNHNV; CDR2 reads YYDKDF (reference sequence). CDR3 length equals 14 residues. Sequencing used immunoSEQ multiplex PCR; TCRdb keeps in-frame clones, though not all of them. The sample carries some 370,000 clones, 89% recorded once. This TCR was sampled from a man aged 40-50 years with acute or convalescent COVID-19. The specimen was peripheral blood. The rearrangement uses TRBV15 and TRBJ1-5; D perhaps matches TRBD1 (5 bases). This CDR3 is CATSSGGNNQPQHF. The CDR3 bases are TGTGCCACCAGTAGCGGGGGAAACAATCAGCCCCAGCATTTT.